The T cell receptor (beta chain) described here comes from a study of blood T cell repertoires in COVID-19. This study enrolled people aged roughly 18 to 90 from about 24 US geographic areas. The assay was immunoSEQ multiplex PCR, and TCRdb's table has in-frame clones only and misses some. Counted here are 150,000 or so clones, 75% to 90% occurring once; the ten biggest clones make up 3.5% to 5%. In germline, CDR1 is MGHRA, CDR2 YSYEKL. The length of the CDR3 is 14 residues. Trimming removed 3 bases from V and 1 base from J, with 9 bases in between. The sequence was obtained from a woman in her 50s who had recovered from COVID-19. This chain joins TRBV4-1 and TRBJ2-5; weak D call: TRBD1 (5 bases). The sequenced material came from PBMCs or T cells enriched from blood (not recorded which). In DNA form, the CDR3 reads TGCGCCAGCAGCCAGACAGAACTCCAAGAGACCCAGTACTTC. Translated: CASSQTELQETQYF.